The 6 T cell receptor beta chains below all came from one sample that was sequenced in a study of T cells after posttransplantation cyclophosphamide. The assay was immunoSEQ multiplex PCR, and TCRdb's table has in-frame clones only and misses some. The data contain 20,000 or so clones, approximately 74% of them singletons. Treatment was busulfan-fludarabine conditioning, a marrow graft, and cyclophosphamide on days +3 and +4. The material sequenced was PBMCs, taken after an allogeneic stem cell transplant with post-transplant cyclophosphamide. The receptor set was obtained from a young adult male patient who received an allogeneic stem cell transplant from a related donor, was CMV-positive, and had acute GVHD only. Some T cells here may be from the graft donor.

The chain employs TRBV27 and TRBJ2-7; the D gene is possibly TRBD2 (6 bases). The V and J ends lost 2 bases and 1 base respectively, with 12 bases between them. In germline, CDR1 is MNHEY, CDR2 SMNVEV (reference sequence). The CDR3 consists of 15 residues. This chain's CDR3 is CASSLTAGRSYEQYF. The DNA for the CDR3 is TGTGCCAGCAGTTTAACGGCGGGGAGATCCTACGAGCAGTACTTC.

The rearrangement uses TRBV19 and TRBJ2-7; possible D gene TRBD1, 6 bases. In germline, CDR1 is LNHDA, CDR2 SQIVND (reference sequence). The ends were cut back, 5 bases at V and 4 bases at J, with 12 bases in the middle. This CDR3 contains 13 residues. The CDR3 here is CASSSAGAYEQYF. CDR3 DNA: TGTGCCAGTAGTTCGGCAGGGGCGTACGAGCAGTACTTC.

The chain is built from TRBV2 and TRBJ1-1; a possible D gene is TRBD1 (5 bases). This CDR3 region has 13 residues. Per germline, CDR1 SNHLY and CDR2 FYNNEI. The V and J ends lost 5 bases and 10 bases respectively, with 17 bases between them. The CDR3 sequence: CASSPGLVRAAFF. CDR3 coding DNA: TGTGCCAGCAGTCCGGGACTAGTTCGTGCAGCTTTCTTT. The entire variable domain, with the rest obtained from reference TRBV2 and TRBJ1-1, is as follows: EPEVTQTPSHQVTQMGQEVILRCVPISNHLYFYWYRQILGQKVEFLVSFYNNEISEKSEIFDDQFSVERPDGSNFTLKIRSTKLEDSAMYFCASSPGLVRAAFFGQGTRLTVV.

The chain recombines TRBV6-1 with TRBJ2-7, with D maybe TRBD2 (5 bases). This CDR3 contains 15 residues. Deletions cut 0 bases from V and 7 bases from J, with 16 bases between. Germline assignment: CDR1 MNHNS and CDR2 SASEGT. CDR3 DNA: TGTGCCAGCAGTGAAGCGGCTAGCTCCATTTGGGAGCAGTACTTC. This translates into CASSEAASSIWEQYF.

This clone was seen once. This chain links TRBV11-3 with TRBJ1-6; a weak D match, TRBD1 (5 bases). The length of the CDR3 is 15 residues. V was clipped by 0 bases and J by 9 bases, with 12 bases between them. From germline, CDR1 is SGHNT and CDR2 YENEEA. This CDR3 reads CASSLDGRAVSPLHF. CDR3 in DNA: TGTGCCAGCAGCTTAGATGGCAGGGCTGTTTCACCCCTCCACTTT.

This clone was seen just once. This rearrangement joins TRBV7-9 to TRBJ1-1; no clear D. The germline V gene encodes CDR1 SEHNR and CDR2 FQNEAQ (reference sequence). Trimming stripped 1 base from V and 10 bases from J, with 13 bases between. This CDR3 contains 13 residues. CDR3 bases: TGTGCCAGCAGCTTAGGGAAGGAACGGAGAGCTTTCTTT. It codes for CASSLGKERRAFF.